This TCR beta chain is drawn from a study of shared clonotypes between healthy human individuals (TCRdb year 2020). Background on the whole study: A few men and two women, aged 18 to 49 years, made up the cohort. Per donor, three plates each were used for CD4 naive and CD4 memory, two for CD8 naive, and one for CD8 memory. The study deeply sequenced blood TCR repertoires of several healthy adults to estimate repertoire size and the extent of clonotype sharing between individuals. Different laboratories and diverse techniques were used to prepare libraries and sequence TCR repertoires, to increase sequencing depth and limit assay-specific biases. Between about 0.94 and 8.9 billion PBMCs per donor were obtained by leukapheresis. The research as a whole found: The genetic and exposure-history diversity represented was limited by the small number of donors. Sampling was limited to blood, and TCR repertoires in tissue likely differ from TCR repertoires in blood. Across a handful of donors, roughly 5% of naive CD4, approximately 4% of naive CD8, under 2.5% of memory CD4, and 0.4% to 0.45% of memory CD8 clonotypes were shared. Pairwise subsampling indicated that sequencing depth was expected to affect the degree of clonotype sharing among donors. Larger estimated clonotype richness was generally found for naive subsets than for memory subsets. Incomplete sequencing was indicated by rarefaction of sorted-subset datasets, despite the large sequencing depth. Compared with non-shared clonotypes, the clonotypes found in all four sorted-subset donors had higher generation probabilities.

Healthy HIV-negative adults with no recently reported acute infections or vaccinations were included as donors. Every donor was a Caucasian adult residing in Nashville, Tennessee, USA. CD4+ T cells were enriched by magnetic negative selection; naive cells were then positively selected on CD45RA, and the negative fraction formed the memory subset. After blood collection by leukapheresis, PBMCs were isolated using Ficoll-Histopaque density gradient centrifugation and then cryopreserved in the vapor phase of liquid nitrogen. Analytical flow cytometry was used to check the purity and quantity of every magnetically sorted T cell population. Genomic DNA was isolated from each sorted fraction and quantified by UV absorbance on a Nanodrop 2000c. The CDR3 holds 14 amino acids from the cysteine to the phenylalanine. Of the read, only the CDR3 DNA is kept; its 42 bases are in frame from base 1. This clone was counted ten times or more. The antigen it binds to is not known. The input lacks base qualities; no much larger clone sits a single base away.

Using the deep immunoSEQ assay, multiplex PCR amplified TCR CDR3 regions from genomic DNA. Extracted genomic DNA from each cell subset was spread evenly across all wells of several immunoSEQ 96-well plates, with each plate serving as a replicate. For sorted subsets, each replicate PCR was loaded with 200 ng genomic DNA, equivalent to 30,000 to 35,000 T cell genomes. The purified libraries were quantified using a Qubit 3.0 fluorometer, sized with a Bioanalyzer 2100, and then quantified again using the KAPA Library Quantification kit. Every immunoSEQ 96-well plate was sequenced on a dedicated single-read 150-cycle Illumina NextSeq 550 flow cell. Turning to the authors' computational methods: Because only junctional sequences without quality scores were contained in the immunoSEQ output, filtering matching that applied to full-length reads could not be performed. Sequences were annotated with PyIR, a Python wrapper for IgBLAST v1.9, using IMGT germline references to assign V/J genes and CDR3. Reads were filtered out if the reads had weak V/J assignments (E-value above 1e-6), no CDR3, stop codons, out-of-frame junctions, or ambiguous translated residues. V3J clonotypes were defined as sequences sharing the same inferred V gene, J gene, and CDR3 amino acid sequence. The percentage overlap between two repertoires was calculated by dividing the number of shared unique clonotypes by the size of the smaller repertoire. Repertoire richness was assessed with RTK rarefaction, the Chao1 estimator, and Recon v2.1 estimates of unobserved clonotypes. For all TCRbeta clonotypes obtained by the gDNA method from a few donors, generation probabilities were computed with OLGA. The clones in this table, taken by TCRdb from immuneACCESS, are in-frame only. Not every clone is retained; where verified, under half of the shortfall comes from an unresolved V gene, and the cause of the rest is unknown. The DNA was the basis for D and trimming; V, J and clone size are from that table. Within this sample are hundreds of thousands of clones, with around 74% of them counted one time only. The ten largest make up about 9.4% of the sample.

The source of this sequence is a man younger than 45 in good health. This chain is built from TRBV12-2 and TRBJ1-5. TRBV12-2 is listed as a pseudogene. The material sequenced was memory CD4+ T cells sorted from blood. Taken with the paper, the label for cell subset or site translates to: CD45RA-negative fraction. The nucleotides read TGTGCAAGTCGCTTAGGGTTCGTCAATCAGCCCCAGCATTTT. It codes for CASRLGFVNQPQHF.